These T cell receptor beta chains were read from a single sample in a study of shared clonotypes between healthy human individuals. Assay: immunoSEQ multiplex PCR; the TCRdb copy retains only in-frame clones and omits some. The sample lists about a million clones; about three quarters were seen once. The sample consisted of memory CD4+ T cells sorted from blood. Receptors originate from a man between 18 and 29 years old in good health. CDR3s include the opening cysteine and the closing phenylalanine or tryptophan. A D gene is named only where the DNA matches it firmly. Clone size is given for some rows only: seen once, a few or many times, or a class if the clone is expanded.

d_gene: .
abundance: once
v_gene: TRBV9
j_gene: TRBJ2-7
CDR3nt: TGTGCCAGCAGCCCCACCCCAGGGTACGAGCAGTACTTC
CDR3aa: CASSPTPGYEQYF

d_gene: .
abundance: many
v_gene: TRBV6-1
j_gene: TRBJ1-1
CDR3nt: TGTGCCAGCAACCGCCCGGAGGGGAGGACTGAAGCTTTCTTT
CDR3aa: CASNRPEGRTEAFF

d_gene: TRBD1
abundance: .
v_gene: TRBV7-2
j_gene: TRBJ2-5
CDR3nt: TGTGCCAGCAGCTTTTACAGGGGGCTTGGAGAGACCCAGTACTTC
CDR3aa: CASSFYRGLGETQYF

d_gene: TRBD2
abundance: .
v_gene: TRBV10-2
j_gene: TRBJ2-7
CDR3nt: TGCGCCAGCAGTGAGTTTGGACTAGCGGGGGGCCACCTCTACGAGCAGTACTTC
CDR3aa: CASSEFGLAGGHLYEQYF

d_gene: .
abundance: .
v_gene: TRBV6-1
j_gene: TRBJ1-4
CDR3nt: TGTGCCAGCAGTGGGCCCCCCGGGGGTCCTAATGAAAAACTGTTTTTT
CDR3aa: CASSGPPGGPNEKLFF

d_gene: TRBD1
abundance: .
v_gene: TRBV7-9
j_gene: TRBJ2-3
CDR3nt: TGTGCCAGCAGCGGCAGGGGGCGCTTGTCAGATACGCAGTATTTT
CDR3aa: CASSGRGRLSDTQYF

d_gene: TRBD1
abundance: few
v_gene: TRBV28
j_gene: TRBJ1-1
CDR3nt: TGTGCCAGCAGTTGGGACCGGGACAGGGAAAGAGCTTTCTTT
CDR3aa: CASSWDRDRERAFF

d_gene: .
abundance: .
v_gene: TRBV10-1
j_gene: TRBJ2-5
CDR3nt: TGCGCCAGCAGTAGGACAGTCCAAGAGACCCAGTACTTC
CDR3aa: CASSRTVQETQYF

d_gene: TRBD2
abundance: .
v_gene: TRBV5-1
j_gene: TRBJ2-7
CDR3nt: TGCGCCAGCAGCCTGACTAGCGACTACGAGCAGTACTTC
CDR3aa: CASSLTSDYEQYF

d_gene: .
abundance: once
v_gene: TRBV19
j_gene: TRBJ1-2
CDR3nt: TGTGCCAGTAGTATAGAGACGGGGGCGGGCTATGGCTACACCTTC
CDR3aa: CASSIETGAGYGYTF

d_gene: .
abundance: .
v_gene: TRBV5-1
j_gene: TRBJ2-5
CDR3nt: TGCGCCAGCAGCCTCGGGGACAACCAAGAGACCCAGTACTTC
CDR3aa: CASSLGDNQETQYF

d_gene: .
abundance: .
v_gene: TRBV4-1
j_gene: TRBJ2-3
CDR3nt: TGCGCCAGCAGCCAAGAGGGTACGCAGTATTTT
CDR3aa: CASSQEGTQYF

d_gene: TRBD2
abundance: .
v_gene: TRBV11-2
j_gene: TRBJ2-5
CDR3nt: TGTGCCAGCAGCCCCGGGGCTAAGCGGGGGGCCTCGGAGACCCAGTACTTC
CDR3aa: CASSPGAKRGASETQYF

d_gene: .
abundance: many
v_gene: TRBV10-1
j_gene: TRBJ2-3
CDR3nt: TGCGCCAGCAGCGGTATTGGCAGGGGTATGACAGATACGCAGTATTTT
CDR3aa: CASSGIGRGMTDTQYF

d_gene: .
abundance: .
v_gene: TRBV6-6
j_gene: TRBJ2-2
CDR3nt: TGTGCCAGCAGTTTATCAGGGACCGGGGAGCTGTTTTTT
CDR3aa: CASSLSGTGELFF

d_gene: .
abundance: .
v_gene: TRBV9
j_gene: TRBJ1-1
CDR3nt: TGTGCCAGCAGCTTTGGGGGGAGCACTGAAGCTTTCTTT
CDR3aa: CASSFGGSTEAFF

d_gene: .
abundance: .
v_gene: TRBV7-9
j_gene: TRBJ2-1
CDR3nt: TGTGCCAGCAGCTTACAGGGTTATGAGCAGTTCTTC
CDR3aa: CASSLQGYEQFF

d_gene: .
abundance: .
v_gene: TRBV2
j_gene: TRBJ2-3
CDR3nt: TGTGCCAGCGGGGACGGCCCCACAGATACGCAGTATTTT
CDR3aa: CASGDGPTDTQYF

d_gene: .
abundance: once
v_gene: TRBV6-5
j_gene: TRBJ2-6
CDR3nt: TGTGCCAGCAGTTGGCAGGCCTCTGGGGCCAACGTCCTGACTTTC
CDR3aa: CASSWQASGANVLTF

d_gene: .
abundance: .
v_gene: TRBV25-1
j_gene: TRBJ1-6
CDR3nt: TGTGCCAGCAGAAGGACTGATAATTCACCCCTCCACTTT
CDR3aa: CASRRTDNSPLHF

d_gene: TRBD1
abundance: .
v_gene: TRBV7-2
j_gene: TRBJ2-7
CDR3nt: TGTGCCAGCAACCCGACAGGGGGCCTCTCCTACGAGCAGTACTTC
CDR3aa: CASNPTGGLSYEQYF

d_gene: TRBD1
abundance: .
v_gene: TRBV6-1
j_gene: TRBJ1-1
CDR3nt: TGTGCCAGCAGTGAAGGGGCCCGGGACAGGGGGAGTCTCACTGAAGCTTTCTTT
CDR3aa: CASSEGARDRGSLTEAFF

d_gene: .
abundance: few
v_gene: TRBV29-1
j_gene: TRBJ2-7
CDR3nt: TGCAGCGTTGTCACGGTCACCTACGAGCAGTACTTC
CDR3aa: CSVVTVTYEQYF

d_gene: TRBD2
abundance: .
v_gene: TRBV5-4
j_gene: TRBJ2-5
CDR3nt: TGTGCCAGCGGTGATCCGGGACTAGCAGAGACCCAGTACTTC
CDR3aa: CASGDPGLAETQYF

d_gene: .
abundance: many
v_gene: TRBV29-1
j_gene: TRBJ2-5
CDR3nt: TGCAGCGTTGAATCAACCCGGGGGGCAGAGACCCAGTACTTC
CDR3aa: CSVESTRGAETQYF

d_gene: TRBD2
abundance: .
v_gene: TRBV7-2
j_gene: TRBJ2-5
CDR3nt: TGTGCCAGCAGCGACCCTAGCGGGAGAACCCAGTACTTC
CDR3aa: CASSDPSGRTQYF

d_gene: .
abundance: .
v_gene: TRBV25-1
j_gene: TRBJ2-3
CDR3nt: TGTGCCAGCAGTGAATATGGGTTGCATACGCAGTATTTT
CDR3aa: CASSEYGLHTQYF

d_gene: .
abundance: .
v_gene: TRBV30
j_gene: TRBJ1-5
CDR3nt: TGTGCCTGGAGTCGGCAGGAGGGTCAGCCCCAGCATTTT
CDR3aa: CAWSRQEGQPQHF

d_gene: TRBD1
abundance: .
v_gene: TRBV23-1
j_gene: TRBJ1-4
CDR3nt: TGCGCCAGCAGTCAACGAAAGGGACAGGATGAAAAACTGTTTTTT
CDR3aa: CASSQRKGQDEKLFF

d_gene: .
abundance: .
v_gene: TRBV11-2
j_gene: TRBJ2-6
CDR3nt: TGTGCCAGCAGCCTCACAGGGTCCATCCTGACTTTC
CDR3aa: CASSLTGSILTF

d_gene: .
abundance: many
v_gene: TRBV19
j_gene: TRBJ1-5
CDR3nt: TGTGCCAGTAGTATGGGGAGCAGACAGCCCCAGCATTTT
CDR3aa: CASSMGSRQPQHF

d_gene: .
abundance: once
v_gene: TRBV21-1
j_gene: TRBJ2-4
CDR3nt: TGTGCCAGCAGCAAGTTAGACAGGGGGCGGAGCATTCAGTACTTC
CDR3aa: CASSKLDRGRSIQYF

d_gene: TRBD1
abundance: .
v_gene: TRBV10-3
j_gene: TRBJ2-1
CDR3nt: TGTGCCATCAGTGAGTCTAGTGGGACAGTCGGCAATGAGCAGTTCTTC
CDR3aa: CAISESSGTVGNEQFF

d_gene: .
abundance: few
v_gene: TRBV7-3
j_gene: TRBJ2-5
CDR3nt: TGTGCCAGCAGCTTAAGGGGCGGGGACATCCAAGAGACCCAGTACTTC
CDR3aa: CASSLRGGDIQETQYF

d_gene: TRBD1
abundance: .
v_gene: TRBV9
j_gene: TRBJ1-2
CDR3nt: TGTGCCAGCAGCGTAGATCAGGGGGCGAACAACTATGGCTACACCTTC
CDR3aa: CASSVDQGANNYGYTF

d_gene: .
abundance: .
v_gene: TRBV2
j_gene: TRBJ2-3
CDR3nt: TGTGCCAGCGACCGACTGCGCTCTAGCACAGATACGCAGTATTTT
CDR3aa: CASDRLRSSTDTQYF

d_gene: .
abundance: .
v_gene: TRBV30
j_gene: TRBJ2-5
CDR3nt: TGTGCCTGGACAGGGAGAGAGACCCAGTACTTC
CDR3aa: CAWTGRETQYF

d_gene: TRBD1
abundance: .
v_gene: TRBV5-1
j_gene: TRBJ2-3
CDR3nt: TGCGCCAGCAGCTTGGCAGGACAGGGGGCGGGTAGGACAGATACGCAGTATTTT
CDR3aa: CASSLAGQGAGRTDTQYF

d_gene: .
abundance: .
v_gene: TRBV7-6
j_gene: TRBJ2-2
CDR3nt: TGTGCCAGCAGCCCCCAAGGGCCCGGGGAGCTGTTTTTT
CDR3aa: CASSPQGPGELFF

d_gene: .
abundance: .
v_gene: TRBV18
j_gene: TRBJ1-5
CDR3nt: TGTGCCAGCTCACCAGAGGGGGGAGGGCAGCCCCAGCATTTT
CDR3aa: CASSPEGGGQPQHF

d_gene: TRBD2
abundance: .
v_gene: TRBV27
j_gene: TRBJ2-1
CDR3nt: TGTGCCACCAGACTAGCGGGAGGGTTTTACAATGAGCAGTTCTTC
CDR3aa: CATRLAGGFYNEQFF

d_gene: .
abundance: .
v_gene: TRBV19
j_gene: TRBJ1-2
CDR3nt: TGTGCCAGTTCCAGAGAAGGAAACTATGGCTACACCTTC
CDR3aa: CASSREGNYGYTF

d_gene: .
abundance: .
v_gene: TRBV5-1
j_gene: TRBJ1-3
CDR3nt: TGCGCCAGCAGCTTGGGCGGGTCCGGAAACACCATATATTTT
CDR3aa: CASSLGGSGNTIYF

d_gene: TRBD2
abundance: .
v_gene: TRBV2
j_gene: TRBJ2-5
CDR3nt: TGTGCCAGCAGTGAAGTGGGAGGGCTAGCGGGGCTCCAAGAGACCCAGTACTTC
CDR3aa: CASSEVGGLAGLQETQYF

d_gene: TRBD1
abundance: .
v_gene: TRBV11-2
j_gene: TRBJ1-4
CDR3nt: TGTGCCAGCAGCCCGGACAGGGGCCTGGAAAAACTGTTTTTT
CDR3aa: CASSPDRGLEKLFF

d_gene: .
abundance: .
v_gene: TRBV19
j_gene: TRBJ1-1
CDR3nt: TGTGCCAGTACCGACCGGGGTATCACTGAAGCTTTCTTT
CDR3aa: CASTDRGITEAFF

d_gene: .
abundance: .
v_gene: TRBV2
j_gene: TRBJ1-2
CDR3nt: TGTGCCAGCAGGGGGAACCAGGGCGGCTATGGCTACACCTTC
CDR3aa: CASRGNQGGYGYTF

d_gene: TRBD1
abundance: .
v_gene: TRBV5-6
j_gene: TRBJ1-2
CDR3nt: TGTGCCAGCAGCCCTTGGACAGGGGGCAACTATGGCTACACCTTC
CDR3aa: CASSPWTGGNYGYTF

d_gene: .
abundance: few
v_gene: TRBV4-1
j_gene: TRBJ2-2
CDR3nt: TGCGCCAGCACCACCGTAGGGAACACCGGGGAGCTGTTTTTT
CDR3aa: CASTTVGNTGELFF

d_gene: TRBD1
abundance: .
v_gene: TRBV4-3
j_gene: TRBJ2-7
CDR3nt: TGCGCCAGCAGCCAGGGGTGGACAGGGCCCTACGAGCAGTACTTC
CDR3aa: CASSQGWTGPYEQYF